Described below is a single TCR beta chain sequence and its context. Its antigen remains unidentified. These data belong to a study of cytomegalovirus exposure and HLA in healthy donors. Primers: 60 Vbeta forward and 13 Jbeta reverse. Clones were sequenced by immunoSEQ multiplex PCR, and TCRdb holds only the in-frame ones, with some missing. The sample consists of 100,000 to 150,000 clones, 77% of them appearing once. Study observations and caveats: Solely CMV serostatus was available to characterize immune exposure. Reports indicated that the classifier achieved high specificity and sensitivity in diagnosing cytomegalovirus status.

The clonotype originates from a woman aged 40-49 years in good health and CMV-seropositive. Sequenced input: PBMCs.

As DNA, the CDR3 is TGCGCCAGCAGCCGAGGCGGAACTAATGAAAAACTGTTTTTT. As protein: CASSRGGTNEKLFF. The chain is built from TRBV5-1 and TRBJ1-4; D gene uncertain. Trimming cost V 4 bases and J 1 base, with 8 bases left between them. The CDR3 is made up of 14 amino acids. The germline V gene encodes CDR1 SGHRS and CDR2 YFSETQ. Complete variable domain (other parts from reference TRBV5-1 and TRBJ1-4): KAGVTQTPRYLIKTRGQQVTLSCSPISGHRSVSWYQQTPGQGLQFLFEYFSETQRNKGNFPGRFSGRQFSNSRSEMNVSTLELGDSALYLCASSRGGTNEKLFFGSGTQLSVL.